What follows are 18 T cell receptor beta chains derived from one specimen sequenced in a study of STAT3 mutations in large granular lymphocyte leukemia. Antigens of these TCRs are unknown. Produced via immunoSEQ multiplex PCR; TCRdb's table is partial and in-frame only. The top ten clones hold under 70% of a sample with about 2,600 clones, 25% to 40% of them seen once. Study-wide points: At least one immunodominant TCR beta clonotype appeared in every T-cell large granular lymphocyte leukemia patient.

The sequenced sample consisted of PBMCs. Every receptor here comes from a human donor with T large granular lymphocyte leukemia. Some clones in this sample may be carry-over from other donors' samples.

There are a few counts of this clone. This chain links TRBV6-5 with TRBJ1-5; possibly TRBD1 for D (5 bases). This CDR3 contains 14 residues. Per germline, CDR1 MNHEY and CDR2 SVGAGI. V was cut by 6 bases and J by 5 bases, with 14 bases left in between. This CDR3 is CASSFDSDYQPQHF. CDR3 DNA: TGTGCCAGCAGCTTCGACAGTGACTATCAGCCCCAGCATTTT.

This clone was recorded a few times. The chain couples TRBV7-9 to TRBJ2-1; D might be TRBD2 (7 bases). The CDR3 covers 15 residues. CDR1 is SEHNR, CDR2 FQNEAQ, per germline (reference sequence). V gave up 8 bases and J gave up 0 bases, with 14 bases separating them. Here the CDR3 DNA reads TGTGCCAGCGGAGGGGGGGCCAGCTCCTACAATGAGCAGTTCTTC. Encoded protein: CASGGGASSYNEQFF.

The J gene is TRBJ1-6, the V gene TRBV5-4; D may be TRBD1 (5 bases). Looked up from germline, CDR1 is SGHNT and CDR2 is YYREEE (reference sequence). The V and J ends lost 4 bases and 8 bases respectively, with 16 bases between them. The CDR3 runs 15 residues. CDR3: CASSGGTNRDSPLHF. CDR3 nucleotides: TGTGCCAGCAGCGGGGGGACTAATAGGGATTCACCCCTCCACTTT.

This clone appeared a few times. The V and J genes are TRBV30 and TRBJ1-2, with TRBD1 identical over 7 bases. The CDR3 totals 15 residues. Germline CDR1 and CDR2: GTSNPN and SVGIG (reference sequence). Unmatched junction bases numbered 4, after V lost 0 bases and J lost 0 bases. This CDR3 reads CAWSVFGTANYGYTF. CDR3 nucleotide sequence: TGTGCCTGGAGTGTATTCGGGACAGCTAACTATGGCTACACCTTC.

This clone has more than one count but fewer than ten. V and J are TRBV6-5 and TRBJ2-7, with 7 nucleotides matching TRBD1. The V gene end was trimmed by 0 bases and the J gene end by 3 bases; junction bases not matched to a gene: 2. The CDR3 extends over 14 amino acids. Germline V gene sequence: CDR1 MNHEY, CDR2 SVGAGI. The CDR3 reads CASSYSGQLYEQYF. Written as DNA, the CDR3 is TGTGCCAGCAGTTACTCGGGACAGCTCTACGAGCAGTACTTC.

The rearrangement joins TRBV5-1 to TRBJ2-3; D assignment may be TRBD1 or TRBD2 (5 bases each). Trimming took off 6 bases at V and 0 bases at J, with 20 bases between the two ends. This CDR3 comprises 17 residues. Germline values: CDR1 SGHRS, CDR2 YFSETQ. CDR3 protein: CASTLSGRQVSTDTQYF. DNA of the CDR3: TGCGCCAGCACCCTTTCGGGACGACAAGTTAGCACAGATACGCAGTATTTT.

This clone was picked up a small number of times. This sequence joins TRBV30 and TRBJ2-7; 7 positions match TRBD1. With 5 bases clipped from V and 6 bases from J, the junction kept 10 bases outside the gene matches. CDR3 length: 13 amino acids. Germline lookup yields CDR1 GTSNPN and CDR2 SVGIG (reference sequence). This chain's CDR3 is CAWRPLGDSEQYF. DNA for the CDR3: TGTGCCTGGCGTCCACTGGGGGACAGCGAGCAGTACTTC.

This clone turned up a few times. V usage is TRBV5-1 and J usage is TRBJ2-7, with D possibly TRBD2 on 6 matching bases. Germline loops: CDR1 SGHRS, CDR2 YFSETQ. The CDR3 totals 14 residues. V lost 4 bases and J lost 5, with 16 bases in between. This CDR3 is CASSGTGTSNEQYF. In nucleotides, the CDR3 is TGCGCCAGCAGCGGAACCGGGACTTCCAACGAGCAGTACTTC.

This clone has only a few counts. The rearrangement joins TRBV7-9 to TRBJ2-7; 13 bases line up with TRBD2. In germline, CDR1 is SEHNR, CDR2 FQNEAQ (reference sequence). V lost 5 bases and J lost 1; bases outside the gene matches: 8. The CDR3 length is 17 residues. The CDR3 protein is CASSPGTSGTSSYEQYF. CDR3 DNA: TGTGCCAGCAGCCCGGGGACTAGCGGGACCTCTTCCTACGAGCAGTACTTC. The full variable domain, with the rest looked up from reference TRBV7-9 and TRBJ2-7, is DTGVSQNPRHKITKRGQNVTFRCDPISEHNRLYWYRQTLGQGPEFLTYFQNEAQLEKSRLLSDRFSAERPKGSFSTLEIQRTEQGDSAMYLCASSPGTSGTSSYEQYFGPGTRLTVT.

The genes are TRBV27 and TRBJ2-7, with a possible D match to TRBD2 (6 bases). The CDR3 is 16 residues long. In germline, CDR1 is MNHEY, CDR2 SMNVEV (reference sequence). Trimming stripped 0 bases from V and 5 bases from J, with 17 bases between. The CDR3 is CASSLSRGYLIDEQYF. The CDR3 DNA sequence: TGTGCCAGCAGTTTATCACGGGGGTATCTGATCGACGAGCAGTACTTC.

The V call is TRBV18, the J call TRBJ2-7; tentative D call: TRBD1 (6 bases). The V end was cut by 1 base, the J end by 5 bases, with 12 bases between. Germline V gene data show CDR1 as KGHSH and CDR2 as LQKENI. The CDR3 has 14 amino acids. The CDR3 coding sequence is TGTGCCAGCTCACCACGCCAACAGGGAAACGAGCAGTACTTC. Its protein product is CASSPRQQGNEQYF. Full variable domain (missing parts from reference TRBV18 and TRBJ2-7): NAGVMQNPRHLVRRRGQEARLRCSPMKGHSHVYWYRQLPEEGLKFMVYLQKENIIDESGMPKERFSAEFPKEGPSILRIQQVVRGDSAAYFCASSPRQQGNEQYFGPGTRLTVT.

This clone appeared a few times. The chain links TRBV5-1 to TRBJ2-3, with D maybe TRBD2 (6 bases). CDR3 length equals 20 residues. CDR1 SGHRS and CDR2 YFSETQ come from the germline V gene. V was pared by 0 bases and J by 3 bases, with 26 bases between. DNA for the CDR3: TGCGCCAGCAGCTTGGATTCCCCGGAGGGGTGGAGGGCTCAGACAGATACGCAGTATTTT. As protein: CASSLDSPEGWRAQTDTQYF.

As concerns this clone: This probably arose from a read error, given a far larger clone one base away. This chain uses TRBV5-4 with TRBJ2-7; tentatively, D is TRBD2 (6 bases). V lost 0 bases, J lost 4 bases, and 14 bases lay in between. The germline V gene has CDR1 SGHNT and CDR2 YYREEE (reference sequence). This CDR3 comprises 15 residues. CDR3 loop: CASSLGWDFGYEQYF. The CDR3 DNA follows: TGTGCCAGCAGCTTGGGGTGGGACTTCGGGTACGAGCAGTACTTC.

This chain connects TRBV7-9 to TRBJ2-1, with D unclear. CDR3 length: 11 amino acids. Germline CDR1 is SEHNR and CDR2 is FQNEAQ (reference sequence). V was pared by 11 bases and J by 5 bases, with 10 bases between. DNA of the CDR3: TGTGCCTCAAGGCCCCACAATGAGCAGTTCTTC. Translation: CASRPHNEQFF.

This clone has only one observation. The genes are TRBV5-4 and TRBJ2-7; maybe TRBD1 (6 bases). V gave up 1 base and J gave up 0 bases, with 11 bases separating them. CDR1 SGHNT and CDR2 YYREEE come from the germline V gene (reference sequence). This CDR3 is built from 15 residues. CDR3 nucleotide sequence: TGTGCCAGCAGCTTGACAGTAGGGGGCTCCTACGAGCAGTACTTC. Its translation: CASSLTVGGSYEQYF. The variable domain in full, completed from reference TRBV5-4 and TRBJ2-7, reads ETGVTQSPTHLIKTRGQQVTLRCSSQSGHNTVSWYQQALGQGPQFIFQYYREEENGRGNFPPRFSGLQFPNYSSELNVNALELDDSALYLCASSLTVGGSYEQYFGPGTRLTVT.

The genes are TRBV7-9 and TRBJ2-5; D is undetermined. CDR1 SEHNR and CDR2 FQNEAQ come from the germline V gene (reference sequence). The V end lost 2 bases, the J end lost 1 base, and 8 bases lay between the germline ends. The CDR3 consists of 14 residues. This CDR3 is CASSLSTAQETQYF. Here the CDR3 DNA reads TGTGCCAGCAGCTTAAGTACAGCCCAAGAGACCCAGTACTTC.

This clone has a handful of counts. The V call is TRBV7-9, the J call TRBJ2-7; unclear D gene. Trimming removed 5 bases from V and 3 bases from J, with 11 bases in between. The CDR3 is 13 amino acids. CDR1 is SEHNR and CDR2 is FQNEAQ in the germline V gene (reference sequence). The CDR3: CASSLRAYYEQYF. CDR3 DNA sequence: TGTGCCAGCAGCCTTCGGGCCTACTACGAGCAGTACTTC.

The table lists this clone with a few counts. The V and J genes are TRBV6-6 and TRBJ1-3, with D perhaps matching TRBD1 (5 bases). Between the trimmed V and J ends, which lost 5 bases and 5 bases, there was a span of 10 bases. CDR1 MNHNY and CDR2 SVGAGI come from the germline V gene (reference sequence). This CDR3 contains 13 residues. The CDR3 reads CASSRDSRNTIYF. DNA of the CDR3: TGTGCCAGCAGTAGAGACAGTAGAAACACCATATATTTT.